Below, 14 T cell receptor beta chains from the same sample are listed, as sequenced in a study of CD8 T cells in Susac syndrome. Reverse transcription used about 0.5 to 1 ug RNA and random hexamers. TCRdb recomputed calls from the immunoSEQ multiplex PCR reads with MiXCR, one row per CDR3 protein. The sample holds 120,000 to 150,000 distinct CDR3 sequences, roughly 95% seen once. Sample: CD4+ T cells from PBMCs. The receptor source for this set is a human donor in good health.

This clonotype came up a few times. The chain employs TRBV20-1 and TRBJ1-2, with D perhaps matching TRBD1 (5 bases). With 3 bases removed from V and 5 bases from J, the gap between germline ends came to 19 bases. The CDR3 covers 15 residues. Germline lookup yields CDR1 DFQATT and CDR2 SNEGSKA (reference sequence). The CDR3 coding sequence is TGCAGTGCTAGGCCCCGACAGACGACACCGTATGGCTACACCTTC. Translated, it gives CSARPRQTTPYGYTF.

The chain couples TRBV11-1 to TRBJ1-5; D not certain. Germline V lookup: CDR1 SGHAT, CDR2 FQDESV (reference sequence). The CDR3 length is 15 residues. V was cut by 1 base and J by 7 bases, with 14 bases left in between. Here the CDR3 DNA reads TGTGCCAGCAGCTTAGAAGGGTCCTCGGAACAGCCCCAGCATTTT. It encodes CASSLEGSSEQPQHF.

The chain employs TRBV2 and TRBJ2-7, with 9 bases lining up with TRBD2. Trimming cost V 4 bases and J 4 bases; bases outside gene matches: 8. CDR3 length equals 15 residues. Germline V gene data show CDR1 as SNHLY and CDR2 as FYNNEI. The CDR3 reads CASSAYLGLAYEQYF. The CDR3 region has the DNA TGTGCCAGCAGTGCATACCTGGGACTAGCTTACGAGCAGTACTTC.

V usage is TRBV20-1 and J usage is TRBJ2-7; 8 nucleotides match TRBD2. After removal of 6 bases from V and 3 bases from J, the junction contained 7 bases not matched to a gene. The length of the CDR3 is 13 residues. CDR1 is DFQATT, CDR2 SNEGSKA, per germline (reference sequence). CDR3 residues: CSANGGRYYEQYF. The CDR3 DNA is TGCAGTGCCAATGGCGGGAGGTACTACGAGCAGTACTTC.

The chain uses TRBV12-3 or TRBV12-4 and TRBJ2-5; no reliable D call. Trimming removed 6 bases from V and 1 base from J, with 12 bases in between. The CDR3 contains 14 residues. CDR3 amino acids: CASSLTPVQETQYF. As DNA, the CDR3 is TGTGCCAGCAGCTTGACTCCCGTCCAAGAGACCCAGTACTTC.

J is TRBJ2-1 and V is TRBV20-1; no clear D. Per the germline V gene, CDR1 is DFQATT and CDR2 is SNEGSKA (reference sequence). V lost 0 bases and J lost 5, with 8 bases in between. CDR3 size: 13 residues. The CDR3 nucleotides are TGCAGTGCTAGAGATTTTGCCCACAATGAGCAGTTCTTC. This sequence encodes CSARDFAHNEQFF.

The chain uses TRBV29-1 and TRBJ2-7; 10 bases match TRBD2. The length of the CDR3 is 14 residues. The ends lost 5 bases at V and 4 bases at J; junction bases unmatched: 8. Germline-derived CDR1 and CDR2 are SQVTM and ANQGSEA. The DNA for the CDR3 is TGCAGCGTTTTGTCAGGACTAGCGGATTACGAGCAGTACTTC. Translated, it gives CSVLSGLADYEQYF.

The rearrangement joins TRBV2 to TRBJ1-4; maybe TRBD1 (6 bases). The V gene's germline CDR1 is SNHLY and CDR2 FYNNEI. This CDR3 spans 14 amino acids. Trimming removed 5 bases from V and 1 base from J, with 8 bases in between. As DNA, the CDR3 is TGTGCCAGCAGTACGACAGGAACTAATGAAAAACTGTTTTTT. Protein sequence: CASSTTGTNEKLFF.

A single count supports this clonotype. This sequence joins TRBV7-2 and TRBJ2-2; 13 bases are shared with TRBD2. CDR3 length: 16 amino acids. Trimming removed 5 bases from V and 8 bases from J; junction bases left unmatched: 8. Per germline, CDR1 SGHTA and CDR2 FQGNSA. This CDR3 reads CASSRNPGLAGGELFF. CDR3 in DNA: TGTGCCAGCAGCCGAAACCCGGGACTAGCGGGAGGGGAGCTGTTTTTT.

The chain recombines TRBV2 with TRBJ1-5; D uncertain. V shed 3 bases and J shed 6 bases, with 9 bases lying between them. In germline, CDR1 is SNHLY, CDR2 FYNNEI. The CDR3 is 13 residues long. The CDR3 DNA is TGTGCCAGCAGTGAGCTGAGCGTTCAGCCCCAGCATTTT. It specifies CASSELSVQPQHF.

The chain combines TRBV10-3 with TRBJ2-2, with a tentative D call TRBD1 (6 bases). The germline V gene encodes CDR1 ENHRY and CDR2 SYGVKD. The CDR3 length is 13 residues. V gave up 10 bases and J gave up 1 base, with 10 bases separating them. The DNA for the CDR3 is TGTGCCACCCTGGACAGGAACACCGGGGAGCTGTTTTTT. This translates into CATLDRNTGELFF.

This clonotype occurred once. The chain has TRBV7-8 and TRBJ2-4; 10 bases map to TRBD1. V gave up 3 bases and J gave up 6 bases; unmatched junction bases: 5. CDR3 length equals 15 residues. Germline CDR1 and CDR2: SGHVS and FQNEAQ. This chain's CDR3 is CASSLTDRGGNIQYF. Here the CDR3 DNA reads TGTGCCAGCAGCTTGACGGACAGGGGGGGAAACATTCAGTACTTC.

The chain carries TRBV4-2 and TRBJ2-2, with 8 positions matching TRBD2. With 0 bases clipped from V and 4 bases from J, the junction kept 7 bases outside the gene matches. The CDR3 totals 17 residues. Germline lookup yields CDR1 LGHNA and CDR2 YNFKEQ. The CDR3 is CASSQDTSGSSTGELFF. The CDR3 DNA sequence: TGTGCCAGCAGCCAAGATACCAGCGGGAGTTCCACCGGGGAGCTGTTTTTT.

The genes are TRBV3-1 and TRBJ1-1; 7 nucleotides match TRBD1. The CDR3 extends over 15 amino acids. V dropped 4 bases and J dropped 1; count of bases not matched to a gene: 6. CDR1 is LGHDT, CDR2 YNNKEL, per germline (reference sequence). CDR3 loop: CASSPTGTENTEAFF. In nucleotides, the CDR3 is TGTGCCAGCAGCCCCACCGGGACAGAGAACACTGAAGCTTTCTTT.